The clone carrying this TCR beta chain was detected many times. The data originate from a study of T-cell reconstitution after alpha-beta-depleted transplantation in children. The germline V gene has CDR1 SEHNR and CDR2 FQNEAQ (reference sequence). The germline V and J ends were trimmed by 2 bases and 3 bases, with 13 bases remaining between them. The CDR3 extends over 15 amino acids. The TCRbeta library was prepared with unique molecular identifiers. TCRdb re-analysed the PCR reads in MiXCR, keeping a single row per CDR3 protein. This table holds fewer than 550,000 distinct CDR3 sequences, about 11% found once.

The gene calls are TRBV7-9 and TRBJ1-1, with D possibly matching TRBD1 (5 bases). The specimen was PBMCs from the stem cell graft donor, collected from the stem cell graft. The sequence was obtained from a human donor who donated a stem cell graft to a child with acute myeloid leukemia. The CDR3 sequence: CASSLLERGDTEAFF. CDR3 nucleotide sequence: TGTGCCAGCAGCTTACTGGAGAGGGGAGACACTGAAGCTTTCTTT.